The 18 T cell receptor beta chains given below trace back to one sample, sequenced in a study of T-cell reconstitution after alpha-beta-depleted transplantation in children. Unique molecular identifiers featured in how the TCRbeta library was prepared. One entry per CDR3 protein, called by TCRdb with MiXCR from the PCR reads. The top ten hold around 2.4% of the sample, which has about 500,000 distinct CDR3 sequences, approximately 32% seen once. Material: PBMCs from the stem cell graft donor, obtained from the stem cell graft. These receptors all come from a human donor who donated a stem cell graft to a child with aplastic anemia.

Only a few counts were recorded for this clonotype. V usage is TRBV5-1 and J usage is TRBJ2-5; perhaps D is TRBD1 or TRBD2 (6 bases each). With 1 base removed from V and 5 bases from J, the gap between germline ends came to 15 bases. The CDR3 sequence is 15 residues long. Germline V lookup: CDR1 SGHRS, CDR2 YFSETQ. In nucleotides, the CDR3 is TGCGCCAGCAGCTTGACGGGGGCGCGAGAGGAGACCCAGTACTTC. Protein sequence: CASSLTGAREETQYF. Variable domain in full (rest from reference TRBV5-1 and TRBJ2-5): KAGVTQTPRYLIKTRGQQVTLSCSPISGHRSVSWYQQTPGQGLQFLFEYFSETQRNKGNFPGRFSGRQFSNSRSEMNVSTLELGDSALYLCASSLTGAREETQYFGPGTRLLVL.

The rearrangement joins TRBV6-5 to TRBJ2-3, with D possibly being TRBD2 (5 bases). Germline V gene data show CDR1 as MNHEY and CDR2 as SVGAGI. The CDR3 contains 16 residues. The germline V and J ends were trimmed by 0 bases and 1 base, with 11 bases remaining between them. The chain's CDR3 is CASSYSAGTGTDTQYF. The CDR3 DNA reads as TGTGCCAGCAGTTACTCGGCGGGTACCGGCACAGATACGCAGTATTTT.

In nucleotides, the CDR3 is TGTGCCAGCAGTGAACGGGACAGCTCCTACGAGCAGTACTTC. This translates into CASSERDSSYEQYF. The rearrangement uses TRBV12-3 or TRBV12-4 and TRBJ2-7, with TRBD1 matching 7 bases. V lost 5 bases to trimming and J lost 0 bases; unmatched junction nucleotides: 4. This CDR3 region has 14 residues.

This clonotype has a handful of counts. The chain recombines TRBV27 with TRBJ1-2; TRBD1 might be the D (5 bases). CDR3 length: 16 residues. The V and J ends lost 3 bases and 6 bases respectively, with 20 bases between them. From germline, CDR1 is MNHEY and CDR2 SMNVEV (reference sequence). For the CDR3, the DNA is TGTGCCAGCAGTTTGGGGCTGAAGGACGGACGGAATGGCTACACCTTC. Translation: CASSLGLKDGRNGYTF.

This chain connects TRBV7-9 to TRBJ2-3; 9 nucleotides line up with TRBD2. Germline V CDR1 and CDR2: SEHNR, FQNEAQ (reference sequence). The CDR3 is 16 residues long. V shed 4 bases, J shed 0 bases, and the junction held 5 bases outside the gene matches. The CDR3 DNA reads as TGTGCCAGCAGCTCCAGCGGGGGGACTAGCACAGATACGCAGTATTTT. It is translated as CASSSSGGTSTDTQYF.

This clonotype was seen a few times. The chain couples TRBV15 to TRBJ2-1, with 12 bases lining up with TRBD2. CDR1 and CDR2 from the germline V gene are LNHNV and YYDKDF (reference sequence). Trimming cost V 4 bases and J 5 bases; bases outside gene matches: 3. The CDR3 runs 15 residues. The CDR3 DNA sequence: TGTGCCACCAGCACGCTAGCGGGAGGGGACAATGAGCAGTTCTTC. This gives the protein CATSTLAGGDNEQFF.

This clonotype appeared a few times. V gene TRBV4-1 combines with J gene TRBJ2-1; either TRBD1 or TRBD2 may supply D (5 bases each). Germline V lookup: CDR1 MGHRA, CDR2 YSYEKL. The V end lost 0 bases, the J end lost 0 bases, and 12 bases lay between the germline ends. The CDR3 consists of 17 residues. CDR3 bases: TGCGCCAGCAGCCAAGAGGGGTGGGGGAGCTCCTACAATGAGCAGTTCTTC. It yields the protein CASSQEGWGSSYNEQFF.

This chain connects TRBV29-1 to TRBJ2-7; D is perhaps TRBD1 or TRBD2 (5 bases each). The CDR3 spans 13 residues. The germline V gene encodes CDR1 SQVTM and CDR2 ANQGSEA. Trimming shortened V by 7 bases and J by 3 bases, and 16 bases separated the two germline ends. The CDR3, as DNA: TGCAGCGCCGAAGGATGGGGGAACTACGAGCAGTACTTC. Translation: CSAEGWGNYEQYF.

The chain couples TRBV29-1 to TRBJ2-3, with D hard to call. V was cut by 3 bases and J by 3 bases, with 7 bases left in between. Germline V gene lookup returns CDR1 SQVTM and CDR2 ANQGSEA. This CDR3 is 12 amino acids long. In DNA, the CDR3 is TGCAGCGTTGATTTGGTTACAGATACGCAGTATTTT. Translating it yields CSVDLVTDTQYF.

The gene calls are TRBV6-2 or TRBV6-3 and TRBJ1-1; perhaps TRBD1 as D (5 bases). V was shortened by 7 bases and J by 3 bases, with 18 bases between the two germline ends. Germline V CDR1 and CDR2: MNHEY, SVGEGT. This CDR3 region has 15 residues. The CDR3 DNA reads TGTGCCAGCACCTACCCGCGGGGGGGAGACACTGAAGCTTTCTTT. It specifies CASTYPRGGDTEAFF.

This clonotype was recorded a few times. The CDR3 loop reads CASSPGQTSTDTQYF. Written as DNA, the CDR3 is TGTGCCAGCAGCCCTGGACAGACTAGCACAGATACGCAGTATTTT. The chain combines TRBV5-4 with TRBJ2-3; D is perhaps TRBD1 (6 bases). Germline loops: CDR1 SGHNT, CDR2 YYREEE (reference sequence). V was pared by 4 bases and J by 0 bases, with 12 bases between. The CDR3 totals 15 residues.

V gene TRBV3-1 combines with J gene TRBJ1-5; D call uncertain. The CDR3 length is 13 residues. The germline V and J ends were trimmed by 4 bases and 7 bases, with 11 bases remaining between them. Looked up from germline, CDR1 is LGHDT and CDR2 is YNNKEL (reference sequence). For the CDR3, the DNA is TGTGCCAGCAGCCCCCCTTCGGCCCAGCCCCAGCATTTT. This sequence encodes CASSPPSAQPQHF.

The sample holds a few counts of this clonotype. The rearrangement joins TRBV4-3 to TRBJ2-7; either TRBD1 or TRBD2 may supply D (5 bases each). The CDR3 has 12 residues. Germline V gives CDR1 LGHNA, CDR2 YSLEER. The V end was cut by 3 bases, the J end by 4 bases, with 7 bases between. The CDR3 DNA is TGCGCCAGCAGCCAGGGGGAGTACGAGCAGTACTTC. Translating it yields CASSQGEYEQYF.

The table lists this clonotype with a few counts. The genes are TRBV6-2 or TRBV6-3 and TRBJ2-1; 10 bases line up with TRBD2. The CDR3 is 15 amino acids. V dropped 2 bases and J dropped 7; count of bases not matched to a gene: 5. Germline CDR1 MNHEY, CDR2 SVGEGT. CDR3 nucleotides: TGTGCCAGCAGTTACCTGATAGCGGGAGGAAATGAGCAGTTCTTC. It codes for CASSYLIAGGNEQFF.

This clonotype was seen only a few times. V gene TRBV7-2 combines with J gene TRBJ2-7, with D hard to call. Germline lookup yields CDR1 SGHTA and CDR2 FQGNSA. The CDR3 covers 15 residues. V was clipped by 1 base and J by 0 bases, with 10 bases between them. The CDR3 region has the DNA TGTGCCAGCAGCTTAGGAACCTCAAGCTCCTACGAGCAGTACTTC. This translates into CASSLGTSSSYEQYF. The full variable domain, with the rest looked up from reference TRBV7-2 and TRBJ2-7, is GAGVSQSPSNKVTEKGKDVELRCDPISGHTALYWYRQSLGQGLEFLIYFQGNSAPDKSGLPSDRFSAERTGGSVSTLTIQRTQQEDSAVYLCASSLGTSSSYEQYFGPGTRLTVT.

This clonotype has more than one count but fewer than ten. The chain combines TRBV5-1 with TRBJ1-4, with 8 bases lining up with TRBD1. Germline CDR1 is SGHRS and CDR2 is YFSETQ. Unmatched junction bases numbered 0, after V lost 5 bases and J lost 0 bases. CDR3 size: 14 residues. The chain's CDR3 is CASRQGATNEKLFF. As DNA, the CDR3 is TGCGCCAGCAGACAGGGGGCAACTAATGAAAAACTGTTTTTT.

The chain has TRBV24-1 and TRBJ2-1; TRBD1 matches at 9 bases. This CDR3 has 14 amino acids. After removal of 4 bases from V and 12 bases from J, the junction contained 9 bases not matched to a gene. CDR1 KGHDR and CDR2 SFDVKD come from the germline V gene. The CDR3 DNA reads TGTGCCACCAGTGACTTGACAGGGGGGTCGGTGCAGTTCTTC. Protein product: CATSDLTGGSVQFF.

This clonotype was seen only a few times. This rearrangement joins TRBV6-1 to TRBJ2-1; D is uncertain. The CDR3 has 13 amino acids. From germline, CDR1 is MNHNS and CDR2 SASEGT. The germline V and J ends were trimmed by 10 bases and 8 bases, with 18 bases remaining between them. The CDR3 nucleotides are TGTGCCACCCGCCCAACTCTGAGACATGAGCAGTTCTTC. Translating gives CATRPTLRHEQFF.